The next 3 T cell receptor beta chains were all read from a single sample in a study of OX40 agonist ivuxolimab in advanced cancers. Only in-frame clones appear in the TCRdb table, and some are missing; sequencing was by immunoSEQ multiplex PCR. The table shows about 89,000 clones, with 70% to 90% occurring only once. The specimen comprised CD4+ or CD8+ T cells sorted from blood, sampled in a trial of the OX40 agonist ivuxolimab. These TCRs come from an adult with an advanced solid tumor such as melanoma, head and neck, liver or kidney cancer.

This clone was seen more than once but under ten times. The chain carries TRBV2 and TRBJ1-5, with 9 bases fitting TRBD1. CDR3 size: 14 residues. The ends lost 4 bases at V and 7 bases at J; junction bases unmatched: 5. Germline values: CDR1 SNHLY, CDR2 FYNNEI. CDR3 region: CASSGRQGVQPQHF. In DNA form, the CDR3 reads TGTGCCAGCAGTGGAAGACAGGGGGTCCAGCCCCAGCATTTT.

The V gene is TRBV2, the J gene TRBJ2-3; no firm D call. The CDR3 has 13 residues. The germline V gene encodes CDR1 SNHLY and CDR2 FYNNEI. With 6 bases removed from V and 4 bases from J, the gap between germline ends came to 11 bases. For the CDR3, the DNA is TGTGCCAGCAGGACGGGTCGGGCAGATACGCAGTATTTT. This gives the protein CASRTGRADTQYF.

The rearrangement uses TRBV5-1 and TRBJ2-5; D not certain. This CDR3 region has 15 residues. The germline V gene encodes CDR1 SGHRS and CDR2 YFSETQ. The germline V and J ends were trimmed by 0 bases and 3 bases, with 12 bases remaining between them. CDR3 region: CASSLVRKPEETQYF. The CDR3 DNA reads TGCGCCAGCAGCTTGGTTAGGAAACCAGAAGAGACCCAGTACTTC.